This record concerns one TCR beta chain sequence. The germline gives CDR1 LNHDA, CDR2 SQIVND (reference sequence). CDR3 length: 15 amino acids. Trimming shortened V by 5 bases and J by 1 base, and 11 bases separated the two germline ends. The data derive from a study of shared clonotypes between healthy human individuals. All participating donors were Caucasian adults from Nashville, Tennessee. The protocol was immunoSEQ multiplex PCR, while the TCRdb copy is restricted to in-frame clones and leaves out a portion. The sample includes 2,500,000 or so clones, 93% of them seen just once. V gene TRBV19 combines with J gene TRBJ1-4; D might be TRBD1 (6 bases). The sequenced sample was naive CD4+ T cells from PBMCs. The subset was: CD45RA+ positively selected. The clonotype comes from a man in his late teens or twenties in good health. Some clones in this sample may be carry-over from other donors' samples. CDR3 region: CASSVGGRTNEKLFF. The CDR3 coding sequence is TGTGCCAGTAGTGTGGGGGGGCGAACTAATGAAAAACTGTTTTTT.